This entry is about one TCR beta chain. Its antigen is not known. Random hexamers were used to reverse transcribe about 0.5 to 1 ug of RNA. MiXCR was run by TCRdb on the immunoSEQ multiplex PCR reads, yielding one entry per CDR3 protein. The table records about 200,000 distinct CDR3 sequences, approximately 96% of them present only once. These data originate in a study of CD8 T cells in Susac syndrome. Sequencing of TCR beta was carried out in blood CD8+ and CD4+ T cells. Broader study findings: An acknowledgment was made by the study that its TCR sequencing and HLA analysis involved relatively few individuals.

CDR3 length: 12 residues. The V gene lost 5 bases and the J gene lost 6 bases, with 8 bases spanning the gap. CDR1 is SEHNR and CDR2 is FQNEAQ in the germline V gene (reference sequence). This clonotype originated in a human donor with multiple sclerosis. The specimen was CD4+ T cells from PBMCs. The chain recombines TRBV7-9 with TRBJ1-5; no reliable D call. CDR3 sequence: CASSLNSQPQHF. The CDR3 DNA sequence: TGTGCCAGCAGCCTTAATAGTCAGCCCCAGCATTTT.